Presented here are 12 T cell receptor beta chains from one specimen sequenced in a study of OX40 agonist ivuxolimab in advanced cancers. The method was immunoSEQ multiplex PCR; TCRdb's version includes in-frame clones alone and lacks a portion of them. The sample comprises about 66,000 clones, roughly 76% of which are singletons, and roughly 1.5% rests with the top ten. Here the sequenced sample was CD4+ or CD8+ T cells sorted from blood, taken in a trial of the OX40 agonist ivuxolimab. The receptors here all came from an adult with an advanced solid tumor such as melanoma, head and neck, liver or kidney cancer.

The genes are TRBV11-2 and TRBJ2-3, with D unresolved. Germline lookup yields CDR1 SGHAT and CDR2 FQNNGV. With 5 bases removed from V and 14 bases from J, the gap between germline ends came to 20 bases. CDR3 length equals 13 residues. The CDR3 region has the DNA TGTGCCAGCAGCCCCTTTGCCCCGGAAGCTGGGTATTTT. Its protein is CASSPFAPEAGYF.

This clone was seen more than once but under ten times. This sequence joins TRBV30 and TRBJ1-5, with D unclear. The CDR3 contains 13 residues. Germline V lookup: CDR1 GTSNPN, CDR2 SVGIG (reference sequence). Between the trimmed V and J ends, which lost 2 bases and 4 bases, there was a span of 9 bases. In DNA, the CDR3 is TGTGCCTGGAGTTTAGCTAGAAATCAGCCCCAGCATTTT. Its translation is CAWSLARNQPQHF.

This chain connects TRBV7-2 to TRBJ2-3; D uncertain. Germline V gene lookup returns CDR1 SGHTA and CDR2 FQGNSA. This CDR3 comprises 14 residues. V was shortened by 4 bases and J by 4 bases, with 12 bases between the two germline ends. The CDR3 coding sequence is TGTGCCAGCAGCTCCCAGGAGTCCTCAGATACGCAGTATTTT. Translated: CASSSQESSDTQYF.

This clone was picked up a small number of times. The V and J genes are TRBV6-5 and TRBJ1-3; unclear D gene. The V end lost 6 bases, the J end lost 0 bases, and 12 bases lay between the germline ends. The V gene's germline CDR1 is MNHEY and CDR2 SVGAGI. The CDR3 is made up of 15 amino acids. The CDR3 spells CASRLNTISGNTIYF. The DNA of the CDR3 is TGTGCCAGCAGACTAAACACAATCTCTGGAAACACCATATATTTT.

The chain carries TRBV6-1 and TRBJ2-7; tentatively, D is TRBD1 (6 bases). Germline V gene lookup returns CDR1 MNHNS and CDR2 SASEGT. Trimming took off 1 base at V and 4 bases at J, with 14 bases between the two ends. There are 15 residues in the CDR3. CDR3 nucleotides: TGTGCCAGCAGTGAAGGGGTGACAGGATATTACGAGCAGTACTTC. This translates into CASSEGVTGYYEQYF.

V is TRBV5-4 and J is TRBJ2-5; D is possibly TRBD1 or TRBD2 (5 bases each). Germline V CDR1 and CDR2: SGHNT, YYREEE (reference sequence). V gave up 4 bases and J gave up 4 bases, with 17 bases separating them. The CDR3 consists of 15 residues. The CDR3 nucleotides read TGTGCCAGCAGCACTAAGGGACCAACAGGAGAGACCCAGTACTTC. This translates into CASSTKGPTGETQYF.

V and J are TRBV21-1 and TRBJ2-1; the table's TRBD1 call for D was not verified on the DNA. TRBV21-1 is a recognized pseudogene. The CDR3 runs 15 residues. In nucleotides, the CDR3 is TGTGCCAGCACGGCCGACAGGGCGAAGGACAATGAGCAGTTCTTC. As protein: CASTADRAKDNEQFF.

The chain joins TRBV21-1 to TRBJ2-4; no DNA check was done on the table's D call, TRBD2. TRBV21-1 constitutes a pseudogene. The CDR3 sequence is 24 residues long. As DNA, the CDR3 is TGTGCCAGCAGCAAATATGGAGAACAGGGCCCCCTCGGGGGGAGGTTTGGAACCAAAAACATTCAGTACTTC. It is translated as CASSKYGEQGPLGGRFGTKNIQYF.

CDR3 in DNA: TGTGCCAGCAGTGGGACTAGCGGGCGGAACAATGAGCAGTTCTTC. It is translated as CASSGTSGRNNEQFF. The chain couples TRBV6-6 to TRBJ2-1; TRBD2 agrees at 12 bases. CDR3 length equals 15 residues. Looked up from germline, CDR1 is MNHNY and CDR2 is SVGAGI (reference sequence). V shed 5 bases and J 5 bases; nucleotides not matched to a gene: 4.

This clone was observed once. The chain recombines TRBV21-1 with TRBJ2-5; TRBD2 reflects the table's D call only, with no check against the DNA. TRBV21-1 is listed as a pseudogene. This CDR3 is built from 15 residues. This chain's CDR3 is CASSKAVGGQETQYF. CDR3 DNA sequence: TGTGCCAGCAGCAAAGCGGTGGGGGGCCAAGAGACCCAGTACTTC.

The rearrangement uses TRBV5-6 and TRBJ2-7, with no clear D. The CDR3 loop spans 12 amino acids. CDR1 and CDR2 (germline): SGHDT, YYEEEE. V lost 0 bases to trimming and J lost 3 bases, with 4 bases between them. The CDR3 spells CASSLGYYEQYF. CDR3 nucleotide sequence: TGTGCCAGCAGCTTGGGATACTACGAGCAGTACTTC.

This chain connects TRBV5-1 to TRBJ2-3, with 10 bases identical to TRBD2. Trimming at V came to 2 bases and at J to 3 bases, leaving 3 bases not matched to a gene. Germline loops: CDR1 SGHRS, CDR2 YFSETQ. The CDR3 contains 15 residues. Written as DNA, the CDR3 is TGCGCCAGCAGCTTTGTTAGCGGGGGGACAGATACGCAGTATTTT. This encodes CASSFVSGGTDTQYF.